What follows is one T cell receptor (beta chain) and its context. Its matching antigen is unknown. The data originate from a study of shared clonotypes between healthy human individuals. The study's findings and limits: In contrast to clonotypes shared by all four donors, non-shared clonotypes had lower generation probabilities. The sharing of 4% to 5.5% of naive CD4 clonotypes was seen across several donors.

The V gene lost 3 bases and the J gene lost 0 bases, with 11 bases spanning the gap. This CDR3 has 14 residues. Per the germline V gene, CDR1 is GTSNPN and CDR2 is SVGIG (reference sequence). An assay was performed, and its level was deep. For each subset, genomic DNA was distributed in equal portions over several immunoSEQ plates. Profiling relied on immunoSEQ multiplex PCR, and the TCRdb table lists in-frame clones only, not all of them. Found here are about 1.1 million clones, 70% to 80% of them singletons; the top ten hold 0.7% to 0.95%. V is TRBV30 and J is TRBJ2-5; a possible D gene is TRBD1 (6 bases). Sequenced input: memory CD4+ T cells from PBMCs. Described subset: CD45RA-negative fraction. This receptor was taken from a man aged 18-30 years in good health. Some clones in this sample may be carry-over from other donors' samples. The CDR3 loop reads CAWRWGHHQETQYF. DNA of the CDR3: TGTGCCTGGAGATGGGGACACCACCAAGAGACCCAGTACTTC.